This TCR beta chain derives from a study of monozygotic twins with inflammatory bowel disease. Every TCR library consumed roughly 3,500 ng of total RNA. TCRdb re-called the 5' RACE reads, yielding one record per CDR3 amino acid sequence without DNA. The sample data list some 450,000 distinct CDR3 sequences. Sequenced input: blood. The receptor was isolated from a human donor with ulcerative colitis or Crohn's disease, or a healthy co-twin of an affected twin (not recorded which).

This CDR3 is CSAGGQGAYQETQYF. The chain recombines TRBV20-1 with TRBJ2-5; TCRdb selects TRBD1, and the lack of DNA leaves this call unchecked. This CDR3 is built from 15 residues. Germline V gives CDR1 DFQATT, CDR2 SNEGSKA (reference sequence).